Below are 29 T cell receptor beta chains sequenced from a single sample in a study of identical twins. Each CDR3 protein is one row after TCRdb ran MiXCR on the 5' RACE reads. The sample carries about 890,000 distinct CDR3 sequences, about 12% recorded once. Another study also made use of these data, one on yellow fever vaccine responses in identical twins.

Sequencing input: PBMCs. These receptors were collected from a woman younger than 35 in good health.

The chain joins TRBV4-1 to TRBJ1-5; D gene ambiguous. This CDR3 has 15 amino acids. The germline gives CDR1 MGHRA, CDR2 YSYEKL. The germline V and J ends were trimmed by 0 bases and 0 bases, with 6 bases remaining between them. For the CDR3, the DNA is TGCGCCAGCAGCCAAGAAAAGGCTAGCAATCAGCCCCAGCATTTT. Amino acid sequence: CASSQEKASNQPQHF.

The CDR3: CASSQDTGASGNTDTQYF. The CDR3 DNA sequence: TGTGCCAGCAGCCAAGATACTGGGGCTAGCGGGAACACAGATACGCAGTATTTT. The chain recombines TRBV4-2 with TRBJ2-3, with 9 nucleotides matching TRBD2. Germline values: CDR1 LGHNA, CDR2 YNFKEQ. The V segment lost 0 bases and the J segment 2 bases; nucleotides outside the gene matches: 9. This CDR3 spans 18 amino acids.

This chain uses TRBV12-3 or TRBV12-4 with TRBJ2-7; D is unclear. Trimming removed 1 base at V and 5 bases at J, with 6 bases between. The CDR3 length is 12 residues. In nucleotides, the CDR3 is TGTGCCAGCAGTTTAGTCCTAAACGAGCAGTACTTC. It translates to CASSLVLNEQYF.

This clonotype was counted at least ten times. This chain links TRBV29-1 with TRBJ1-1, with D maybe TRBD1 (5 bases). Germline V gene sequence: CDR1 SQVTM, CDR2 ANQGSEA. This CDR3 comprises 13 residues. The V end was cut by 3 bases, the J end by 1 base, with 9 bases between. DNA for the CDR3: TGCAGCGTTGACCGGGGGGGGAACACTGAAGCTTTCTTT. This gives the protein CSVDRGGNTEAFF.

The V call is TRBV2, the J call TRBJ2-3, with TRBD1 as a possible D gene (6 bases). Germline-derived CDR1 and CDR2 are SNHLY and FYNNEI. CDR3 length: 15 amino acids. Trimming shortened V by 6 bases and J by 2 bases, and 15 bases separated the two germline ends. Here the CDR3 DNA reads TGTGCCAGCAGACGCGACAGGACAAACACAGATACGCAGTATTTT. It encodes CASRRDRTNTDTQYF.

The chain combines TRBV7-2 with TRBJ2-1, with 7 bases matching TRBD1. The germline V gene has CDR1 SGHTA and CDR2 FQGNSA. The CDR3 runs to 15 residues. Trimming removed 1 base from V and 7 bases from J; junction bases left unmatched: 7. The CDR3 DNA reads TGTGCCAGCAGCTTAGTGGCAGGGGGTCTAAATGAGCAGTTCTTC. This sequence encodes CASSLVAGGLNEQFF.

CDR3 sequence (DNA): TGCGCCAGCAGTGAGGTGTGGGGCACAGATACGCAGTATTTT. Amino acid sequence: CASSEVWGTDTQYF. The V gene is TRBV10-2, the J gene TRBJ2-3; D is ambiguous. The V and J ends lost 2 bases and 1 base respectively, with 7 bases between them. The CDR3 length is 14 residues. Germline V lookup: CDR1 WSHSY, CDR2 SAAADI.

V gene TRBV20-1 combines with J gene TRBJ2-3; no firm D call. CDR1 and CDR2 from the germline V gene are DFQATT and SNEGSKA (reference sequence). CDR3 length: 16 amino acids. V dropped 3 bases and J dropped 0 bases, with 16 bases sitting between them. CDR3: CSASLAPSMSTDTQYF. For the CDR3, the DNA is TGCAGTGCTAGTTTGGCCCCCTCCATGAGCACAGATACGCAGTATTTT.

V usage is TRBV24-1 and J usage is TRBJ2-2; TRBD1 matches at 9 bases. The trim removed 2 bases at V and 5 bases at J, leaving 8 bases unmatched. CDR3 length: 17 residues. CDR1 and CDR2 from the germline V gene are KGHDR and SFDVKD. CDR3: CATSDSPRTGVTGELFF. The CDR3, as DNA: TGTGCCACCAGTGATTCGCCCCGGACAGGGGTAACCGGGGAGCTGTTTTTT.

This chain links TRBV29-1 with TRBJ2-2; 9 bases line up with TRBD2. V dropped 3 bases and J dropped 5; count of bases not matched to a gene: 7. CDR1 is SQVTM and CDR2 is ANQGSEA in the germline V gene. The CDR3 covers 15 residues. CDR3 amino acids: CSVEGSSGNTGELFF. CDR3 in DNA: TGCAGCGTTGAGGGCTCTAGCGGGAATACCGGGGAGCTGTTTTTT.

This clonotype was counted only a few times. This chain links TRBV7-9 with TRBJ1-1, with D uncertain. CDR1 is SEHNR, CDR2 FQNEAQ, per germline (reference sequence). This CDR3 is 12 amino acids long. V was pared by 5 bases and J by 1 base, with 5 bases between. CDR3 sequence: CASSHKNTEAFF. CDR3 in DNA: TGTGCCAGCAGCCATAAGAACACTGAAGCTTTCTTT.

V and J are TRBV20-1 and TRBJ2-2, with 7 bases that match TRBD2. Germline V gene sequence: CDR1 DFQATT, CDR2 SNEGSKA (reference sequence). This CDR3 contains 14 residues. V dropped 4 bases and J dropped 0; count of bases not matched to a gene: 2. CDR3 coding DNA: TGCAGTGCTAATCTAGCGGCGAACACCGGGGAGCTGTTTTTT. Its protein product is CSANLAANTGELFF.

The V gene is TRBV5-6, the J gene TRBJ2-1, with D possibly being TRBD1 (6 bases). Germline CDR1 and CDR2: SGHDT and YYEEEE. Between the trimmed V and J ends, which lost 3 bases and 0 bases, there was a span of 13 bases. The CDR3 extends over 16 amino acids. CDR3 bases: TGTGCCAGCAGCTCCTACAGGGATCCCTCCTACAATGAGCAGTTCTTC. Protein sequence: CASSSYRDPSYNEQFF.

This clonotype has more than one count but fewer than ten. This rearrangement joins TRBV7-2 to TRBJ2-3, with a tentative D call TRBD2 (5 bases). Trimming removed 6 bases at V and 4 bases at J, with 17 bases between. The CDR3 totals 15 residues. In germline, CDR1 is SGHTA, CDR2 FQGNSA. CDR3 nucleotides: TGTGCCAGCAGGGTATCGGTCCTAGCTGCAGATACGCAGTATTTT. Translated: CASRVSVLAADTQYF.

This clonotype was seen a few times. V and J are TRBV24-1 and TRBJ2-1; the D gene is possibly TRBD1 (6 bases). The CDR3 contains 12 residues. Between the trimmed V and J ends, which lost 6 bases and 8 bases, there was a span of 10 bases. CDR1 is KGHDR and CDR2 is SFDVKD in the germline V gene. The CDR3 loop is CATSKQGYEQFF. The CDR3 nucleotides read TGTGCCACCAGTAAACAGGGCTATGAGCAGTTCTTC.

V and J are TRBV19 and TRBJ2-1, with a tentative D call TRBD2 (5 bases). This CDR3 has 14 amino acids. V was pared by 6 bases and J by 3 bases, with 12 bases between. Germline CDR1 reads LNHDA; CDR2 reads SQIVND (reference sequence). The DNA of the CDR3 is TGTGCCAGTAGCAGGCTAGCCTACTACAATGAGCAGTTCTTC. The encoded protein is CASSRLAYYNEQFF.

CDR3 loop: CASSEITAGYTF. DNA of the CDR3: TGTGCCAGCAGTGAAATAACAGCCGGCTACACCTTC. This chain uses TRBV2 with TRBJ1-2; no definite D call. CDR1 is SNHLY, CDR2 FYNNEI, per germline. Trimming stripped 2 bases from V and 8 bases from J, with 9 bases between. The CDR3 is 12 amino acids.

This clonotype was counted once. The rearrangement joins TRBV28 to TRBJ2-7, with unresolved D. CDR1 is MDHEN and CDR2 is SYDVKM in the germline V gene. The CDR3 runs to 13 residues. The DNA for the CDR3 is TGTGCCAGGAGTTTAAGTTTATCGCGCGAGCAGTACGTC. This encodes CARSLSLSREQYV.

The chain carries TRBV3-1 and TRBJ2-1; D remains ambiguous. Trimming pared 1 base from V and 5 bases from J, leaving 9 bases between. The CDR3 has 14 residues. Germline CDR1 reads LGHDT; CDR2 reads YNNKEL (reference sequence). Here the CDR3 DNA reads TGTGCCAGCAGCCAAGTTTCGGCAGACAATGAGCAGTTCTTC. This encodes CASSQVSADNEQFF.

The V call is TRBV7-2, the J call TRBJ2-1, with 8 bases aligning to TRBD2. V gave up 8 bases and J gave up 4 bases; unmatched junction bases: 10. This CDR3 has 15 amino acids. Germline CDR1 SGHTA, CDR2 FQGNSA. CDR3 in DNA: TGTGCCAGCGTGGGTCCGGGAGGGCCGTACAATGAGCAGTTCTTC. Translated: CASVGPGGPYNEQFF. Looking up the rest from reference TRBV7-2 and TRBJ2-1 gives the full variable domain: GAGVSQSPSNKVTEKGKDVELRCDPISGHTALYWYRQSLGQGLEFLIYFQGNSAPDKSGLPSDRFSAERTGGSVSTLTIQRTQQEDSAVYLCASVGPGGPYNEQFFGPGTRLTVL.

This clonotype was counted at least ten times. CDR3 coding DNA: TGTGCCAGCAGCTTAGTACAGCAAGAGACCCAGTACTTC. Protein: CASSLVQQETQYF. The chain has TRBV7-9 and TRBJ2-5, with D hard to call. The CDR3 spans 13 residues. Trimming took 1 base from V and 2 from J, leaving 5 bases between them. Per germline, CDR1 SEHNR and CDR2 FQNEAQ (reference sequence).

This clonotype was counted between two and nine times. This CDR3 reads CASGQERRTEAFF. Written as DNA, the CDR3 is TGTGCCAGCGGACAGGAACGGAGAACTGAAGCTTTCTTT. The chain is built from TRBV2 and TRBJ1-1; 7 bases map to TRBD1. V gave up 8 bases and J gave up 5 bases; unmatched junction bases: 8. This CDR3 has 13 amino acids. The germline gives CDR1 SNHLY, CDR2 FYNNEI. Complete variable domain (other parts from reference TRBV2 and TRBJ1-1): EPEVTQTPSHQVTQMGQEVILRCVPISNHLYFYWYRQILGQKVEFLVSFYNNEISEKSEIFDDQFSVERPDGSNFTLKIRSTKLEDSAMYFCASGQERRTEAFFGQGTRLTVV.

This CDR3 reads CASSRWGRNEQYF. The CDR3, as DNA: TGTGCCAGCTCGCGGTGGGGGCGCAACGAGCAGTACTTC. V is TRBV27 and J is TRBJ2-7, with TRBD1 as a possible D gene (6 bases). Trimming pared 8 bases from V and 5 bases from J, leaving 16 bases between. The length of the CDR3 is 13 residues. Germline assignment: CDR1 MNHEY and CDR2 SMNVEV (reference sequence).

V is TRBV20-1 and J is TRBJ2-5; 8 bases map to TRBD1. V lost 0 bases and J lost 5; bases outside the gene matches: 8. CDR1 DFQATT and CDR2 SNEGSKA come from the germline V gene (reference sequence). CDR3 length: 15 residues. As DNA, the CDR3 is TGCAGTGCTAGAGATCGCGACAGGGGCGGGGAGACCCAGTACTTC. It specifies CSARDRDRGGETQYF.

Ten or more counts support this clonotype. CDR3 bases: TGCGCCAGCAGCCAAGTTTTCGGGGGGCGGATTCAGCCCCAGCATTTT. Protein product: CASSQVFGGRIQPQHF. This chain uses TRBV4-1 with TRBJ1-5; perhaps TRBD1 as D (6 bases). The CDR3 is 16 amino acids. Germline V gene sequence: CDR1 MGHRA, CDR2 YSYEKL. The V end lost 1 base, the J end lost 6 bases, and 16 bases lay between the germline ends.

There are many counts of this clonotype. The chain is built from TRBV20-1 and TRBJ1-6, with D unclear. Trimming cost V 2 bases and J 7 bases, with 6 bases left between them. Germline CDR1 reads DFQATT; CDR2 reads SNEGSKA (reference sequence). The CDR3 runs to 12 residues. The CDR3 region is CSARLENSPLHF. CDR3 nucleotide sequence: TGCAGTGCTAGATTGGAGAATTCACCCCTCCACTTT.

This clonotype has a handful of counts. This chain uses TRBV10-1 with TRBJ2-3; 7 bases line up with TRBD1. CDR1 WNHNN and CDR2 SYGVQD come from the germline V gene (reference sequence). The CDR3 loop spans 16 amino acids. The V and J ends lost 3 bases and 3 bases, in that order; junction bases with no gene match: 9. The CDR3 is CASSDIQGTMTDTQYF. CDR3 bases: TGCGCCAGCAGTGACATACAGGGGACGATGACAGATACGCAGTATTTT.

A few counts support this clonotype. V and J are TRBV12-5 and TRBJ2-3; D possibly corresponds to TRBD1 (5 bases). Trimming left V 2 bases short and J 4 bases short, with 7 bases between. Germline V CDR1 and CDR2: LGHNT, FRNRAP. The CDR3 loop spans 13 amino acids. DNA of the CDR3: TGTGCTAGTGGTTTGCAGGGTCCAGATACGCAGTATTTT. It specifies CASGLQGPDTQYF.

This clonotype was counted ten times or more. V and J are TRBV28 and TRBJ2-1, with 11 bases identical to TRBD2. The CDR3 spans 16 residues. Trimming at V came to 6 bases and at J to 10 bases, leaving 14 bases not matched to a gene. CDR1 and CDR2 from the germline V gene are MDHEN and SYDVKM. The CDR3 sequence: CASSAHSGRAFGEQFF. Written as DNA, the CDR3 is TGTGCCAGCAGCGCCCATAGCGGGAGGGCCTTCGGGGAGCAGTTCTTC. Combining the CDR3 with reference TRBV28 and TRBJ2-1 gives the whole variable domain DVKVTQSSRYLVKRTGEKVFLECVQDMDHENMFWYRQDPGLGLRLIYFSYDVKMKEKGDIPEGYSVSREKKERFSLILESASTNQTSMYLCASSAHSGRAFGEQFFGPGTRLTVL.